This entry features one TCR beta chain sequence. Its matching antigen is unknown. This CDR3 contains 14 residues. V lost 1 base, J lost 1 base, and 7 bases lay in between. The germline V gene encodes CDR1 SGDLS and CDR2 YYNGEE. The sample comes from a study of early T cells in non-severe SARS-CoV-2 infection. Study-wide findings and caveats: Private and CD4 specificities were missed by VDJdb matching, skewed to anti-spike CD8.

One entry per CDR3 protein, called by TCRdb with MiXCR from the 5' RACE reads. The sample includes 70,000 to 85,000 distinct CDR3 sequences, approximately 13% of them seen just once. Sequencing was performed on whole blood. This TCR was recovered from an adult who was a healthcare worker with PCR-confirmed SARS-CoV-2 infection or an uninfected control (not recorded which). V usage is TRBV9 and J usage is TRBJ2-3; D not resolved. In DNA, the CDR3 is TGTGCCAGCAGCGTATCCCTTGGCACAGATACGCAGTATTTT. Amino acids: CASSVSLGTDTQYF.